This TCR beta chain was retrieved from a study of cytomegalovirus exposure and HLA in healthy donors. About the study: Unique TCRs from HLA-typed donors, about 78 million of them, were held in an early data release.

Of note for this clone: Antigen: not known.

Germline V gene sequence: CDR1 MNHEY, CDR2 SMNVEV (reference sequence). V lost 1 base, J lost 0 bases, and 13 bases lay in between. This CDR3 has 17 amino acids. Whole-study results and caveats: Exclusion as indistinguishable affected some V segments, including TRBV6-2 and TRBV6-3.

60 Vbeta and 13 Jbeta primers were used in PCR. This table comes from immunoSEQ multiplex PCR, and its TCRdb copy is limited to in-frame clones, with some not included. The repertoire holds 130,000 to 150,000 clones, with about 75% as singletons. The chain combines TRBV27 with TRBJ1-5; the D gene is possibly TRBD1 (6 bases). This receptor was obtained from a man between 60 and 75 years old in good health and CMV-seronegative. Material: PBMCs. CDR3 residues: CASSLFYRVDSNQPQHF. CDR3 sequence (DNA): TGTGCCAGCAGTTTATTCTACAGGGTGGATAGCAATCAGCCCCAGCATTTT.